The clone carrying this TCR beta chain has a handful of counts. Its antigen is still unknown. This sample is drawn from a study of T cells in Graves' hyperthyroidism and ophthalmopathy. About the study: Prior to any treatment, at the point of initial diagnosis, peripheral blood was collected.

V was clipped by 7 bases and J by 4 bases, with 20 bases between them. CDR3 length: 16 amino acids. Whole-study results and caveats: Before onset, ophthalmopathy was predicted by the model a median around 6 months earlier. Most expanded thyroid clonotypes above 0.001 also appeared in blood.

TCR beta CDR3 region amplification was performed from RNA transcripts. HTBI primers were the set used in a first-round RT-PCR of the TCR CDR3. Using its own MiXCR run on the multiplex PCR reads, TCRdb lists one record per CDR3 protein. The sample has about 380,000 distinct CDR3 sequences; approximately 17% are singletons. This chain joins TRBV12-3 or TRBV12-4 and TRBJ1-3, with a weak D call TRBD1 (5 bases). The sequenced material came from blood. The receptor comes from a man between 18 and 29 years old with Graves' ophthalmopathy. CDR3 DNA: TGTGCCAGCACCCCAGGGTGGGAAATCGGCGGAAACACCATATATTTT. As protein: CASTPGWEIGGNTIYF.